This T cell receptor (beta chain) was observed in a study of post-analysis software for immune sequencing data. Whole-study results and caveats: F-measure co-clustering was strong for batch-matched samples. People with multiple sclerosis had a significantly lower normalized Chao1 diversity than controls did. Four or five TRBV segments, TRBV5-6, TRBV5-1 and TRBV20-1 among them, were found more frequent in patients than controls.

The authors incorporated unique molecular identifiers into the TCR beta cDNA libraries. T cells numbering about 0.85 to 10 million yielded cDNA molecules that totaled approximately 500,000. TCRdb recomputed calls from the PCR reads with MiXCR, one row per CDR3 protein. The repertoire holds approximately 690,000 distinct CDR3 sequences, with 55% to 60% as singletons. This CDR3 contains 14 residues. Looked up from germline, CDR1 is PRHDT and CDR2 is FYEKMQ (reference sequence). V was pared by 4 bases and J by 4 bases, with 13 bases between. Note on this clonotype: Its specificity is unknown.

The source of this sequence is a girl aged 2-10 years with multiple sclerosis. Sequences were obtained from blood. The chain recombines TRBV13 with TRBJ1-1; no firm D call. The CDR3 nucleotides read TGTGCCAGCAGCTCCGCTGGGGTGGGCACTGAAGCTTTCTTT. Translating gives CASSSAGVGTEAFF.